The next 31 T cell receptor beta chains were all read from a single sample in a study of cytomegalovirus exposure and HLA in healthy donors. Libraries were prepared by immunoSEQ multiplex PCR; TCRdb keeps only in-frame clonotypes and omits some of them. The sample records more than 140,000 clones, 85% to 90% being singletons. Sequenced sample: PBMCs. The receptors were sampled from a woman younger than 35 in good health and CMV-seropositive.

Only one count was recorded for this clone. The chain links TRBV5-5 to TRBJ2-7; 7 positions match TRBD1. Germline loops: CDR1 SGHKS, CDR2 YYEKEE (reference sequence). With V trimmed by 2 bases and J by 0 bases, 5 bases remained unmatched. The CDR3 runs to 15 residues. The CDR3 DNA reads as TGTGCCAGCAGCTTAAACGACAGGGCCTCCTACGAGCAGTACTTC. Amino acids: CASSLNDRASYEQYF.

CDR3 DNA: TGTGCCAGCTTCAGCGCGGGAGGCCGAGAGACCCAGTACTTC. This sequence encodes CASFSAGGRETQYF. V gene TRBV6-1 combines with J gene TRBJ2-5; 8 bases match TRBD2. CDR1 is MNHNS and CDR2 is SASEGT in the germline V gene. V lost 8 bases, J lost 4 bases, and 9 bases stayed unmatched. The length of the CDR3 is 14 residues.

The V gene is TRBV11-3, the J gene TRBJ2-1; 7 bases map to TRBD2. This CDR3 region has 16 residues. Germline CDR1 and CDR2: SGHNT and YENEEA. The V segment lost 4 bases and the J segment 1 base; nucleotides outside the gene matches: 7. CDR3 region: CASSSEREISYNEQFF. The DNA of the CDR3 is TGTGCCAGCAGCTCCGAGCGGGAAATATCCTACAATGAGCAGTTCTTC.

The chain combines TRBV13 with TRBJ1-1; 10 bases map to TRBD1. The CDR3 is 16 residues long. The junction had 3 bases not matched to a gene; V was cut back by 0 bases and J by 2 bases. Germline values: CDR1 PRHDT, CDR2 FYEKMQ (reference sequence). The CDR3 bases are TGTGCCAGCAGCTTAGGCTGGACAGGGGGAAACACTGAAGCTTTCTTT. Its protein product is CASSLGWTGGNTEAFF.

J is TRBJ1-5 and V is TRBV6-5; 8 bases are a match to TRBD1. Germline lookup yields CDR1 MNHEY and CDR2 SVGAGI. The CDR3 contains 15 residues. The ends lost 8 bases at V and 3 bases at J; junction bases unmatched: 9. The CDR3 sequence is CASRAAQGANQPQHF. CDR3 DNA sequence: TGTGCCAGCCGGGCGGCTCAGGGGGCCAATCAGCCCCAGCATTTT.

CDR3: CASSVDGANTGELFF. The CDR3, as DNA: TGTGCCAGCAGCGTAGACGGGGCGAACACCGGGGAGCTGTTTTTT. This chain uses TRBV9 with TRBJ2-2; weak D call: TRBD2 (5 bases). V lost 0 bases to trimming and J lost 0 bases, with 6 bases between them. CDR1 and CDR2 (germline): SGDLS, YYNGEE. The CDR3 spans 15 residues.

The V call is TRBV30, the J call TRBJ2-1; the match to TRBD2 covers 7 bases. V shed 3 bases and J 5 bases; nucleotides not matched to a gene: 4. Germline V gene lookup returns CDR1 GTSNPN and CDR2 SVGIG (reference sequence). The CDR3 contains 13 residues. This CDR3 is CAWSETSHNEQFF. The CDR3 DNA reads as TGTGCCTGGAGCGAGACTAGCCACAATGAGCAGTTCTTC.

J is TRBJ2-6 and V is TRBV4-3; D is possibly TRBD2 (6 bases). The ends were cut back, 0 bases at V and 0 bases at J, with 12 bases in the middle. This CDR3 region has 18 residues. Per the germline V gene, CDR1 is LGHNA and CDR2 is YSLEER. CDR3 sequence (DNA): TGCGCCAGCAGCCAAGATTTTGGGACTTTCTCTGGGGCCAACGTCCTGACTTTC. Translation: CASSQDFGTFSGANVLTF.

Only one count was recorded for this clone. V and J are TRBV29-1 and TRBJ1-4, with 9 nucleotides matching TRBD1. Looked up from germline, CDR1 is SQVTM and CDR2 is ANQGSEA. Losses at the gene ends were 4 bases for V and 4 bases for J; bases not matched to a gene: 7. The CDR3 runs 15 residues. The CDR3 sequence is CSVGDRGTFNEKLFF. The CDR3 bases are TGCAGCGTTGGCGACAGGGGGACCTTTAATGAAAAACTGTTTTTT.

The CDR3 DNA reads TGTGCCAGCAGCCCCGGACAGTCCGCTGTCTACGAGCAGTACTTC. Translated: CASSPGQSAVYEQYF. The chain is built from TRBV5-4 and TRBJ2-7; D may be TRBD1 (6 bases). In germline, CDR1 is SGHNT, CDR2 YYREEE (reference sequence). The CDR3 is 15 amino acids. V was shortened by 4 bases and J by 3 bases, with 17 bases between the two germline ends.

The chain is built from TRBV10-3 and TRBJ2-3; 11 nucleotides align to TRBD2. V dropped 4 bases and J dropped 0; count of bases not matched to a gene: 15. This CDR3 contains 20 residues. Germline V gives CDR1 ENHRY, CDR2 SYGVKD. DNA of the CDR3: TGTGCCATCAGTGCGCCGGGACTAGCGGACCTATTTTCTAGCACAGATACGCAGTATTTT. This sequence encodes CAISAPGLADLFSSTDTQYF.

The V gene is TRBV30, the J gene TRBJ2-4, with D tentatively TRBD2 (5 bases). The CDR3 has 16 residues. Looked up from germline, CDR1 is GTSNPN and CDR2 is SVGIG (reference sequence). V was cut by 0 bases and J by 0 bases, with 12 bases left in between. CDR3 sequence: CAWSVRDRLAKNIQYF. The CDR3 region has the DNA TGTGCCTGGAGTGTACGGGATCGCCTAGCCAAAAACATTCAGTACTTC.

The chain joins TRBV6-6 to TRBJ2-1, with D perhaps TRBD1 (5 bases). CDR3 size: 15 residues. Looked up from germline, CDR1 is MNHNY and CDR2 is SVGAGI (reference sequence). V gave up 5 bases and J gave up 4 bases, with 15 bases separating them. In DNA form, the CDR3 reads TGTGCCAGCAGTCCCACCCGGACACAATACAATGAGCAGTTCTTC. Translation gives CASSPTRTQYNEQFF.

The DNA of the CDR3 is TGTGCCAGCAGGACTCCGGGGGATAAAGGGGCCAACGTCCTGACTTTC. Protein: CASRTPGDKGANVLTF. The chain has TRBV28 and TRBJ2-6; tentatively, D is TRBD2 (6 bases). V lost 6 bases and J 4 bases, leaving 16 bases between the germline ends. The CDR3 covers 16 residues. Germline-derived CDR1 and CDR2 are MDHEN and SYDVKM.

The V and J genes are TRBV11-3 and TRBJ2-7, with 7 bases fitting TRBD2. The ends lost 3 bases at V and 3 bases at J; junction bases unmatched: 8. The germline V gene encodes CDR1 SGHNT and CDR2 YENEEA. This CDR3 is 15 amino acids long. DNA of the CDR3: TGTGCCAGCAGCTTTGGTCCAGCGGGATTCTACGAGCAGTACTTC. Translating gives CASSFGPAGFYEQYF.

This clone was seen just once. The chain combines TRBV19 with TRBJ1-3, with D tentatively TRBD1 (5 bases). Per the germline V gene, CDR1 is LNHDA and CDR2 is SQIVND (reference sequence). V was trimmed by 3 bases and J by 2 bases, leaving 8 bases between them. This CDR3 has 14 residues. The CDR3 DNA reads TGTGCCAGTAGTATCCGCAGGGCTGGAAACACCATATATTTT. Translated, it gives CASSIRRAGNTIYF.

This chain connects TRBV6-6 to TRBJ1-1; TRBD1 matches at 9 bases. CDR1 is MNHNY and CDR2 is SVGAGI in the germline V gene (reference sequence). The J segment lost 2 bases and the V segment lost 7 bases, leaving 5 bases of the junction unmatched. This CDR3 is 14 amino acids long. CDR3 DNA sequence: TGTGCCAGCAAGATGGGACAGGGCAACACTGAAGCTTTCTTT. Translating gives CASKMGQGNTEAFF.

J is TRBJ1-2 and V is TRBV4-3, with a weak D call TRBD1 (5 bases). V gave up 0 bases and J gave up 7 bases, with 18 bases separating them. Germline CDR1 LGHNA, CDR2 YSLEER. The CDR3 spans 16 residues. The CDR3 nucleotides read TGCGCCAGCAGCCAAGATGGGCAGGGTCACTCCCCTGGCTACACCTTC. Its translation: CASSQDGQGHSPGYTF.

This chain links TRBV4-2 with TRBJ2-1; D may be TRBD2 (6 bases). Germline lookup yields CDR1 LGHNA and CDR2 YNFKEQ. Trimming removed 0 bases at V and 10 bases at J, with 13 bases between. CDR3 length: 14 amino acids. The CDR3 protein is CASSQDWDSSEQFF. CDR3 coding DNA: TGTGCCAGCAGCCAAGACTGGGACTCCTCGGAGCAGTTCTTC.

The chain is built from TRBV28 and TRBJ1-5, with 7 bases aligning to TRBD1. The junction had 13 bases not matched to a gene; V was cut back by 8 bases and J by 3 bases. CDR1 and CDR2 (germline): MDHEN, SYDVKM. This CDR3 contains 16 residues. CDR3 protein: CASVTSWGQFNQPQHF. The CDR3 DNA follows: TGTGCCAGCGTAACATCTTGGGGACAGTTCAATCAGCCCCAGCATTTT.

This rearrangement joins TRBV5-1 to TRBJ1-2, with 10 bases lining up with TRBD1. The CDR3 contains 16 residues. Per germline, CDR1 SGHRS and CDR2 YFSETQ. Germline trimming cut 3 bases from V and 2 bases from J; bases unmatched to any gene: 7. The CDR3 DNA sequence: TGCGCCAGCAGCTCCCCACCGGGACAGGGGAACTATGGCTACACCTTC. Translating it yields CASSSPPGQGNYGYTF.

In its sample, this clone was seen once. CDR3 in amino acids: CASSLVTLSTGELFF. The CDR3 nucleotides read TGTGCCAGCAGCTTGGTGACACTTTCCACCGGGGAGCTGTTTTTT. J is TRBJ2-2 and V is TRBV5-6; the D is unclear. V dropped 0 bases and J dropped 4 bases, with 10 bases sitting between them. CDR1 and CDR2 (germline): SGHDT, YYEEEE. The CDR3 loop spans 15 amino acids.

The chain combines TRBV30 with TRBJ2-1; possibly TRBD2 for D (5 bases). Germline assignment: CDR1 GTSNPN and CDR2 SVGIG (reference sequence). Trimming left V 2 bases short and J 13 bases short, with 15 bases between. The length of the CDR3 is 12 residues. This CDR3 reads CAWSPFDGRQFF. CDR3 coding DNA: TGTGCCTGGAGTCCCTTTGATGGGAGACAGTTCTTC.

The genes are TRBV4-2 and TRBJ2-3; D is possibly TRBD2 (6 bases). The ends were cut back, 0 bases at V and 2 bases at J, with 15 bases in the middle. Germline lookup yields CDR1 LGHNA and CDR2 YNFKEQ. The length of the CDR3 is 17 residues. This chain's CDR3 is CASSQEPGGTFTDTQYF. The CDR3 DNA reads as TGTGCCAGCAGCCAAGAGCCCGGCGGGACTTTCACAGATACGCAGTATTTT.

The CDR3 spells CASSSHYRAKDTEAFF. In DNA, the CDR3 is TGTGCCAGCAGCTCGCACTACAGGGCGAAGGACACTGAAGCTTTCTTT. This chain links TRBV13 with TRBJ1-1, with a tentative D call TRBD1 (6 bases). Germline V CDR1 and CDR2: PRHDT, FYEKMQ (reference sequence). The CDR3 is made up of 16 amino acids. V gave up 4 bases and J gave up 3 bases, with 18 bases separating them.

The CDR3 sequence: CASSFYARGNTGELFF. In nucleotides, the CDR3 is TGTGCCAGCAGCTTTTACGCTAGGGGAAACACCGGGGAGCTGTTTTTT. This chain joins TRBV5-8 and TRBJ2-2; TRBD1 might be the D (5 bases). Deletions cut 2 bases from V and 2 bases from J, with 13 bases between. The CDR3 consists of 16 residues. The germline V gene has CDR1 SGHTS and CDR2 YDEGEE.

In its sample, this clone was seen once. The chain is built from TRBV7-8 and TRBJ2-7; tentatively, D is TRBD2 (6 bases). V was cut by 4 bases and J by 0 bases, with 10 bases left in between. This CDR3 spans 14 amino acids. Germline assignment: CDR1 SGHVS and CDR2 FQNEAQ. This CDR3 is CASSYGGTSYEQYF. Written as DNA, the CDR3 is TGTGCCAGCAGCTACGGCGGGACCTCCTACGAGCAGTACTTC.

CDR3 in amino acids: CASSFRRSDTGELFF. Here the CDR3 DNA reads TGTGCCAGCAGCTTCCGGCGGTCGGACACCGGGGAGCTGTTTTTT. The chain couples TRBV7-9 to TRBJ2-2; D is unclear. CDR3 length: 15 residues. Trimming took off 3 bases at V and 3 bases at J, with 11 bases between the two ends. Germline V lookup: CDR1 SEHNR, CDR2 FQNEAQ (reference sequence).

V is TRBV6-5 and J is TRBJ1-2; D not certain. The V and J ends lost 6 bases and 9 bases respectively, with 23 bases between them. The CDR3 is 15 amino acids. The germline V gene has CDR1 MNHEY and CDR2 SVGAGI. The CDR3 DNA reads as TGTGCCAGCAGCACGGGTGCCAGCTTCTCCTCCAGCTACACCTTC. This translates into CASSTGASFSSSYTF.

V usage is TRBV30 and J usage is TRBJ1-4, with a possible D match to TRBD1 (6 bases). The germline gives CDR1 GTSNPN, CDR2 SVGIG (reference sequence). Between the trimmed V and J ends, which lost 0 bases and 6 bases, there was a span of 8 bases. This CDR3 has 13 amino acids. Here the CDR3 reads CAWSVNRDEKLFF. The CDR3 region has the DNA TGTGCCTGGAGTGTAAACAGGGATGAAAAACTGTTTTTT.

The rearrangement uses TRBV9 and TRBJ2-1; 13 bases fit TRBD2. The V and J ends lost 3 bases and 4 bases, in that order; junction bases with no gene match: 1. The CDR3 has 15 residues. The germline V gene encodes CDR1 SGDLS and CDR2 YYNGEE. CDR3 amino acids: CASSATSGRYNEQFF. The CDR3 nucleotides read TGTGCCAGCAGCGCGACTAGCGGGAGGTACAATGAGCAGTTCTTC.